The 32 T cell receptor beta chains reported below all come from one sample, sequenced in a study of Graves' ophthalmopathy and Graves' hyperthyroidism. CDR3 regions of TCR beta were amplified from RNA transcripts. Scientists carried out first-round RT-PCR using HTBI primers and then a second-round multiplex PCR. One entry per CDR3 protein results from TCRdb running MiXCR on the multiplex PCR reads. Among about 700,000 distinct CDR3 sequences listed, under 50% were seen once. The sequenced sample was peripheral blood. These receptors came from an adult man with Graves' ophthalmopathy.

The sample holds one count of this clonotype. This chain links TRBV20-1 with TRBJ1-2; D is possibly TRBD1 (6 bases). CDR1 is DFQATT and CDR2 is SNEGSKA in the germline V gene (reference sequence). This CDR3 comprises 13 residues. V shed 5 bases and J shed 2 bases, with 12 bases lying between them. The chain's CDR3 is CSAGIRGNYGYTF. CDR3 sequence (DNA): TGCAGTGCTGGGATCAGGGGCAACTATGGCTACACCTTC.

The chain employs TRBV7-9 and TRBJ2-6; possibly TRBD1 or TRBD2 for D (5 bases each). The CDR3 extends over 17 amino acids. V was shortened by 5 bases and J by 0 bases, with 14 bases between the two germline ends. Germline loops: CDR1 SEHNR, CDR2 FQNEAQ (reference sequence). This CDR3 is CASSQEGSGSGANVLTF. The CDR3 nucleotides read TGTGCCAGCAGCCAAGAGGGGAGCGGCTCTGGGGCCAACGTCCTGACTTTC. Together with reference TRBV7-9 and TRBJ2-6, the CDR3 gives the full variable domain: DTGVSQNPRHKITKRGQNVTFRCDPISEHNRLYWYRQTLGQGPEFLTYFQNEAQLEKSRLLSDRFSAERPKGSFSTLEIQRTEQGDSAMYLCASSQEGSGSGANVLTFGAGSRLTVL.

In the case of this clonotype: A junction boundary mismatches the germline segment, possibly from a read error. The V call is TRBV7-2, the J call TRBJ1-3, with D possibly matching TRBD1 (5 bases). Per germline, CDR1 SGHTA and CDR2 FQGNSA. The length of the CDR3 is 18 residues. The CDR3 DNA follows: TGCGCCAGCAGCCAAGATTACCTTCTTCAGGGCTCTGGAAACACCATATATTTT. It yields the protein CASSQDYLLQGSGNTIYF.

The chain joins TRBV20-1 to TRBJ1-1, with unresolved D. The germline V gene has CDR1 DFQATT and CDR2 SNEGSKA (reference sequence). The CDR3 has 14 residues. Trimming stripped 2 bases from V and 6 bases from J, with 16 bases between. This CDR3 reads CSARSTGKAAEAFF. The CDR3 DNA is TGCAGTGCTAGATCAACGGGGAAGGCGGCTGAAGCTTTCTTT.

In its sample, this clonotype was seen many times. V gene TRBV9 combines with J gene TRBJ1-2; D call uncertain. The V and J ends lost 0 bases and 2 bases respectively, with 8 bases between them. Germline loops: CDR1 SGDLS, CDR2 YYNGEE. The CDR3 has 14 amino acids. The CDR3 region has the DNA TGTGCCAGCAGCGTAGCTCCAGAGAACTATGGCTACACCTTC. It specifies CASSVAPENYGYTF. Based on the CDR3 plus reference TRBV9 and TRBJ1-2, the full variable domain is DSGVTQTPKHLITATGQRVTLRCSPRSGDLSVYWYQQSLDQGLQFLIQYYNGEERAKGNILERFSAQQFPDLHSELNLSSLELGDSALYFCASSVAPENYGYTFGSGTRLTVV.

The rearrangement links TRBV6-6 to TRBJ2-5; D perhaps matches TRBD1 (6 bases). CDR1 is MNHNY, CDR2 SVGAGI, per germline (reference sequence). V was clipped by 6 bases and J by 7 bases, with 15 bases between them. The CDR3 loop spans 13 amino acids. CDR3: CASSLGARGTQYF. The CDR3 DNA is TGTGCCAGCAGCCTGGGGGCTCGGGGGACCCAGTACTTC.

CDR3 DNA sequence: TGTGCCTGGAGGCCAGGGGATGGGGCCAACGTCCTGACTTTC. It specifies CAWRPGDGANVLTF. J is TRBJ2-6 and V is TRBV30; perhaps TRBD1 as D (6 bases). The CDR3 sequence is 14 residues long. CDR1 is GTSNPN and CDR2 is SVGIG in the germline V gene (reference sequence). The V gene lost 3 bases and the J gene lost 3 bases, with 9 bases spanning the gap.

This sequence joins TRBV13 and TRBJ1-1; TRBD1 is a possible D gene (6 bases). Per germline, CDR1 PRHDT and CDR2 FYEKMQ (reference sequence). The ends were cut back, 6 bases at V and 6 bases at J, with 17 bases in the middle. The CDR3 covers 14 residues. The DNA for the CDR3 is TGTGCCAGCAGTTTGGGGCCCACAGGGTCTGAAGCTTTCTTT. The encoded protein is CASSLGPTGSEAFF. The complete variable domain, with remaining parts taken from reference TRBV13 and TRBJ1-1, reads AAGVIQSPRHLIKEKRETATLKCYPIPRHDTVYWYQQGPGQDPQFLISFYEKMQSDKGSIPDRFSAQQFSDYHSELNMSSLELGDSALYFCASSLGPTGSEAFFGQGTRLTVV.

The rearrangement links TRBV4-1 to TRBJ1-2; TRBD1 aligns across 10 bases. V trimming: 3 bases; J trimming: 0 bases; junction bases outside the gene matches: 4. Germline CDR1 is MGHRA and CDR2 is YSYEKL. The CDR3 contains 16 residues. CDR3 in amino acids: CASSQSGTGANYGYTF. Here the CDR3 DNA reads TGCGCCAGCAGCCAGTCCGGGACAGGGGCTAACTATGGCTACACCTTC.

This clonotype was counted ten times or more. The chain's CDR3 is CAISESGLYEQYF. The CDR3 DNA reads as TGTGCCATCAGTGAGTCGGGACTCTACGAGCAGTACTTC. This chain uses TRBV10-3 with TRBJ2-7, with D maybe TRBD2 (6 bases). Trimming pared 0 bases from V and 3 bases from J, leaving 6 bases between. Germline V gene sequence: CDR1 ENHRY, CDR2 SYGVKD. The CDR3 covers 13 residues.

The chain recombines TRBV12-3 or TRBV12-4 with TRBJ1-5; 7 nucleotides line up with TRBD1. This CDR3 region has 16 residues. V trimming: 2 bases; J trimming: 5 bases; junction bases outside the gene matches: 9. Written as DNA, the CDR3 is TGTGCCAGCAGTTTATTTTCAGGGGGTAGTTATCAGCCCCAGCATTTT. Amino acids: CASSLFSGGSYQPQHF.

There are many counts of this clonotype. The junction does not match germline at one end; this may be a read error. This rearrangement joins TRBV10-3 to TRBJ2-7; D is unclear. Germline V gives CDR1 ENHRY, CDR2 SYGVKD. This CDR3 spans 11 amino acids. CDR3 in amino acids: CAISERTRMNF. CDR3 in DNA: TGTGCCATCAGTGAGAGAACTCGTATGAATTTC.

V usage is TRBV5-8 and J usage is TRBJ1-4, with TRBD1 as a possible D gene (5 bases). V gave up 4 bases and J gave up 2 bases, with 15 bases separating them. Per the germline V gene, CDR1 is SGHTS and CDR2 is YDEGEE. The CDR3 covers 16 residues. The CDR3 DNA is TGTGCCAGCAGCCAAGAACTGGGACTTACTAATGAAAAACTGTTTTTT. Its translation is CASSQELGLTNEKLFF.

The chain combines TRBV10-3 with TRBJ2-7, with D maybe TRBD2 (6 bases). CDR3 length: 15 residues. The V end was cut by 0 bases, the J end by 7 bases, with 16 bases between. The germline gives CDR1 ENHRY, CDR2 SYGVKD. The CDR3 protein is CAISESGGLVWEQYF. CDR3 DNA: TGTGCCATCAGTGAGTCGGGGGGACTGGTCTGGGAGCAGTACTTC.

This clonotype was counted a single time. This sequence may be a read error, since a much larger clone differs from it by one base. The chain employs TRBV7-2 and TRBJ2-7, with TRBD2 matching over 16 bases. With 3 bases clipped from V and 3 bases from J, the junction kept 11 bases outside the gene matches. Germline V gene lookup returns CDR1 SGHTA and CDR2 FQGNSA. CDR3 length: 19 amino acids. The DNA of the CDR3 is TGTGCCAGCAGCTTTGCGCGGCCGGGACTAGCGGGAGGGAACTACGAGCAGTACTTC. This gives the protein CASSFARPGLAGGNYEQYF.

Ten or more counts support this clonotype. The chain carries TRBV7-2 and TRBJ2-7, with D unresolved. CDR3 length: 15 residues. CDR1 and CDR2 (germline): SGHTA, FQGNSA. The V and J ends lost 0 bases and 6 bases respectively, with 15 bases between them. CDR3 in amino acids: CASSLAKYTPGEQYF. CDR3 coding DNA: TGTGCCAGCAGCTTAGCGAAGTATACTCCCGGCGAGCAGTACTTC.

With respect to this clonotype: This could be a read error, since a much larger clone is one nucleotide away. The genes are TRBV10-3 and TRBJ1-1; D remains unclear. The CDR3 contains 13 residues. CDR1 is ENHRY and CDR2 is SYGVKD in the germline V gene. Trimming pared 5 bases from V and 4 bases from J, leaving 11 bases between. In nucleotides, the CDR3 is TGTGCCATCAGTCCCGAGAGTGGCACTGAAGCTTTCTTT. It codes for CAISPESGTEAFF.

This clonotype occurred a few times. This chain links TRBV27 with TRBJ2-5, with 7 bases fitting TRBD1. V shed 5 bases and J 4 bases; nucleotides not matched to a gene: 10. This CDR3 comprises 15 residues. Germline V gene data show CDR1 as MNHEY and CDR2 as SMNVEV (reference sequence). The CDR3 protein is CASSPTAGGRETQYF. The CDR3, as DNA: TGTGCCAGCAGTCCTACTGCAGGGGGACGAGAGACCCAGTACTTC.

This clonotype was found many times. This chain connects TRBV29-1 to TRBJ1-1; TRBD1 aligns across 10 bases. V shed 2 bases, J shed 5 bases, and the junction held 8 bases outside the gene matches. The germline CDR1 and CDR2 sequences are SQVTM and ANQGSEA. The CDR3 is 15 amino acids. The CDR3 DNA reads TGCAGCGTTGAATACACCGGGACAGGGGATACTGAAGCTTTCTTT. It specifies CSVEYTGTGDTEAFF.

V usage is TRBV20-1 and J usage is TRBJ1-5; possible D gene TRBD1, 6 bases. Trimming removed 0 bases from V and 11 bases from J, with 17 bases in between. The CDR3 has 14 residues. Germline-derived CDR1 and CDR2 are DFQATT and SNEGSKA (reference sequence). CDR3 in DNA: TGCAGTGCTAGAGATGGGGGACACCAAGAGACCCAGCATTTT. This encodes CSARDGGHQETQHF.

The chain employs TRBV7-9 and TRBJ1-1; 8 bases map to TRBD1. V dropped 1 base and J dropped 6; count of bases not matched to a gene: 7. The germline V gene has CDR1 SEHNR and CDR2 FQNEAQ (reference sequence). The CDR3 is 15 residues long. The CDR3 region is CASSLDLGQDSEAFF. CDR3 in DNA: TGTGCCAGCAGCTTAGACTTGGGACAGGATTCTGAAGCTTTCTTT.

This clonotype appeared many times. The rearrangement uses TRBV4-1 and TRBJ2-7; 8 nucleotides align to TRBD1. From germline, CDR1 is MGHRA and CDR2 YSYEKL. The CDR3 totals 14 residues. V lost 4 bases to trimming and J lost 5 bases; unmatched junction nucleotides: 7. CDR3 coding DNA: TGCGCCAGCAGCCGCCGGACAGGGCGGGACGAGCAGTACTTC. Protein: CASSRRTGRDEQYF.

This clonotype has a handful of counts. The V and J genes are TRBV7-3 and TRBJ2-2, with 7 bases aligning to TRBD1. Trimming removed 5 bases from V and 6 bases from J; junction bases left unmatched: 15. The CDR3 totals 17 residues. Germline assignment: CDR1 SGHTA and CDR2 FQGTGA. The CDR3 reads CASSPPKQGSQAGELFF. As DNA, the CDR3 is TGTGCCAGCAGCCCACCAAAACAGGGGTCACAGGCCGGGGAGCTGTTTTTT.

At least ten counts were recorded for this clonotype. This chain joins TRBV10-2 and TRBJ1-5; D uncertain. V was clipped by 2 bases and J by 13 bases, with 9 bases between them. Germline values: CDR1 WSHSY, CDR2 SAAADI. The CDR3 spans 11 residues. The CDR3 region has the DNA TGCGCCAGCAGTGAGATGGGGAATCAGCATTTT. It specifies CASSEMGNQHF.

The rearrangement uses TRBV25-1 and TRBJ2-2; D is unresolved. V was shortened by 11 bases and J by 1 base, with 17 bases between the two germline ends. The CDR3 runs 15 residues. Germline loops: CDR1 MGHDK, CDR2 SYGVNS. This CDR3 is CAWSATPVNTGELFF. DNA for the CDR3: TGTGCCTGGAGTGCGACACCTGTGAACACCGGGGAGCTGTTTTTT.

The sample holds many counts of this clonotype. The chain links TRBV19 to TRBJ1-1; D not resolved. The CDR3 sequence is 13 residues long. Trimming shortened V by 5 bases and J by 1 base, and 8 bases separated the two germline ends. Germline V gene data show CDR1 as LNHDA and CDR2 as SQIVND (reference sequence). DNA for the CDR3: TGTGCCAGTAGTCAAACAAGGAACACTGAAGCTTTCTTT. Its protein is CASSQTRNTEAFF.

The chain uses TRBV6-5 and TRBJ2-7, with 7 bases aligning to TRBD2. Germline lookup yields CDR1 MNHEY and CDR2 SVGAGI. V shed 0 bases, J shed 3 bases, and the junction held 5 bases outside the gene matches. The length of the CDR3 is 15 residues. This chain's CDR3 is CASSYSAGVGYEQYF. CDR3 DNA sequence: TGTGCCAGCAGTTACTCGGCGGGAGTAGGCTACGAGCAGTACTTC.

This clonotype was counted only a few times. The chain carries TRBV11-2 and TRBJ1-1; no clear D. This CDR3 region has 12 residues. Germline CDR1 and CDR2: SGHAT and FQNNGV. The germline V and J ends were trimmed by 5 bases and 10 bases, with 14 bases remaining between them. In nucleotides, the CDR3 is TGTGCCAGCAGCCCCCCTATAGGTGCAGCTTTCTTT. This codes for CASSPPIGAAFF. Full variable domain (outside the CDR3, taken from reference TRBV11-2 and TRBJ1-1): EAGVAQSPRYKIIEKRQSVAFWCNPISGHATLYWYQQILGQGPKLLIQFQNNGVVDDSQLPKDRFSAERLKGVDSTLKIQPAKLEDSAVYLCASSPPIGAAFFGQGTRLTVV.

This clonotype appeared many times. The rearrangement joins TRBV12-3 or TRBV12-4 to TRBJ1-2; no definite D call. This CDR3 is 15 amino acids long. V lost 3 bases and J 0 bases, leaving 11 bases between the germline ends. CDR3 in DNA: TGTGCCAGCAGTTTTGACGGCACTACTAACTATGGCTACACCTTC. It encodes CASSFDGTTNYGYTF.

J is TRBJ2-3 and V is TRBV10-3, with TRBD1 matching 8 bases. J was trimmed by 6 bases and V by 10 bases; bases with no gene match: 3. Germline V CDR1 and CDR2: ENHRY, SYGVKD. The CDR3 runs to 11 residues. The CDR3 region has the DNA TGTGCCACCAGGACAGGGGATACGCAGTATTTT. Protein product: CATRTGDTQYF.

This clonotype appeared many times. The V and J genes are TRBV2 and TRBJ1-4; D gene unclear. The germline gives CDR1 SNHLY, CDR2 FYNNEI. The CDR3 extends over 13 amino acids. V gave up 6 bases and J gave up 7 bases, with 12 bases separating them. DNA of the CDR3: TGTGCCAGCAGGGCACGGGCCGGTGAAAAACTGTTTTTT. Its protein product is CASRARAGEKLFF.

The chain employs TRBV7-2 and TRBJ2-5, with 9 bases lining up with TRBD1. V lost 6 bases and J lost 4; bases outside the gene matches: 12. The germline gives CDR1 SGHTA, CDR2 FQGNSA. CDR3 size: 16 residues. DNA for the CDR3: TGTGCCAGCAGAAATAACAGGGGGCCGGGTCGAGAGACCCAGTACTTC. This encodes CASRNNRGPGRETQYF.